The following is a T cell receptor (beta chain) sequence with its context. Antigen: not known. The treatment was: oral pan-JAK inhibitor, 5-10 mg twice daily. Alopecia areata patients provided lesional scalp punch biopsies and peripheral blood. V was clipped by 8 bases and J by 2 bases, with 17 bases between them. The CDR3 has 14 amino acids. The germline gives CDR1 SQVTM, CDR2 ANQGSEA. The entry originates in a study of CD8+ T cells in alopecia areata. Study overall: Those treated were given oral tofacitinib at 5 to 10 mg twice daily. Study observations and caveats: Many expanded lesional clones persisted during tofacitinib (in both scalp and blood).

Extraction of RNA preceded its reverse transcription into cDNA, which served as the sequencing template. The assay was immunoSEQ multiplex PCR, and TCRdb's table has in-frame clones only and misses some. The profile shows fewer than 250,000 clones, 43% of them singletons. The receptor was isolated from a human donor with alopecia areata. The source was CD4+ T cells sorted from blood, collected at approximately week 39, from a patient treated with tofacitinib. The chain is built from TRBV29-1 and TRBJ2-3; the D gene could be TRBD1 or TRBD2 (6 bases each). The CDR3 sequence: CSSRSGALTDTQYF. The CDR3 DNA reads TGCAGCTCGCGATCGGGGGCACTCACAGATACGCAGTATTTT.